The 9 T cell receptor beta chains below were found in one sample sequenced in a study of regulatory T cells in long-lasting Graves disease. Time point here: persistent/refractory GD, antithyroid drugs over 5 years with positive TRAb. PBMC-extracted RNA yielded the TCR library. Library construction for TCR beta used iRepertoire HTBI primers and Arm-PCR of CDR3 regions. TCRdb reprocessed the multiplex PCR reads with MiXCR, giving one entry per CDR3 protein. The data contain 700,000 or so distinct CDR3 sequences, about 30% of them singletons. The sequences come from peripheral blood mononuclear cells (PBMCs), collected when the disease was refractory, from a patient treated with antithyroid drugs. Source of these receptors: a female donor with Graves disease.

The chain links TRBV15 to TRBJ1-4; D ambiguous. Deletions cut 0 bases from V and 3 bases from J, with 11 bases between. The germline CDR1 and CDR2 sequences are LNHNV and YYDKDF (reference sequence). The CDR3 is 16 residues long. The CDR3 sequence: CATSRDRAGSNEKLFF. The CDR3 nucleotides are TGTGCCACCAGCAGAGATAGGGCAGGATCTAATGAAAAACTGTTTTTT. The full variable domain, completed using reference TRBV15 and TRBJ1-4, is DAMVIQNPRYQVTQFGKPVTLSCSQTLNHNVMYWYQQKSSQAPKLLFHYYDKDFNNEADTPDNFQSRRPNTSFCFLDIRSPGLGDTAMYLCATSRDRAGSNEKLFFGSGTQLSVL.

Many counts were recorded for this clonotype. The CDR3 loop reads CASSLVQGRGYGYTF. CDR3 DNA: TGTGCCAGCAGTTTGGTCCAGGGGCGCGGCTATGGCTACACCTTC. The V gene is TRBV28, the J gene TRBJ1-2; D might be TRBD1 (6 bases). CDR1 MDHEN and CDR2 SYDVKM come from the germline V gene. Trimming took 3 bases from V and 4 from J, leaving 15 bases between them. The CDR3 has 15 amino acids.

There are a few counts of this clonotype. The chain joins TRBV12-3 or TRBV12-4 to TRBJ1-2; D perhaps matches TRBD1 (5 bases). V lost 4 bases and J 4 bases, leaving 10 bases between the germline ends. The CDR3 sequence is 13 residues long. The CDR3 DNA sequence: TGTGCCAGCAGTTGGGACCCCTTCTATGGCTACACCTTC. The encoded protein is CASSWDPFYGYTF.

This clonotype has only one observation. V and J are TRBV20-1 and TRBJ1-1; perhaps TRBD1 as D (5 bases). The CDR3 has 15 amino acids. V was clipped by 2 bases and J by 1 base, with 14 bases between them. Germline CDR1 and CDR2: DFQATT and SNEGSKA (reference sequence). Here the CDR3 DNA reads TGCAGTGCTAGACAGGGCCCCTCGAAGAACACTGAAGCTTTCTTT. Amino acids: CSARQGPSKNTEAFF.

The chain couples TRBV28 to TRBJ2-2; 7 bases align to TRBD1. With V trimmed by 10 bases and J by 3 bases, 5 bases remained unmatched. The CDR3 totals 13 residues. Germline V gene lookup returns CDR1 MDHEN and CDR2 SYDVKM. CDR3 nucleotide sequence: TGTGCCATCCCCGGGACAGACACCGGGGAGCTGTTTTTT. This gives the protein CAIPGTDTGELFF.

As for this clonotype: A much larger clone lies a single base off, so this may be a read error. V is TRBV12-3 or TRBV12-4 and J is TRBJ1-1; D remains unclear. CDR3 length: 11 amino acids. Trimming pared 3 bases from V and 10 bases from J, leaving 9 bases between. CDR3 amino acids: CASSLGIGAFF. Here the CDR3 DNA reads TGTGCCAGCAGTTTGGGTATTGGAGCTTTCTTT.

In this sample, this clonotype turned up a few times. The gene calls are TRBV25-1 and TRBJ1-2; the D gene is possibly TRBD1 (5 bases). V gave up 1 base and J gave up 8 bases, with 11 bases separating them. CDR1 and CDR2 (germline): MGHDK, SYGVNS. This CDR3 has 13 amino acids. The CDR3 DNA is TGTGCCAGCAGTGAATCGGCAGGGTCGGGCTACACCTTC. Translated: CASSESAGSGYTF.

J is TRBJ2-7 and V is TRBV27, with D possibly TRBD1 on 5 matching bases. The CDR3 has 15 residues. V lost 3 bases and J lost 0, with 12 bases in between. In germline, CDR1 is MNHEY, CDR2 SMNVEV (reference sequence). The CDR3 loop reads CASSFKRQRSYEQYF. The CDR3 region has the DNA TGTGCCAGCAGTTTTAAGCGACAGCGCTCCTACGAGCAGTACTTC.

The chain is built from TRBV6-1 and TRBJ1-6; TRBD1 is a possible D gene (6 bases). Trimming took off 6 bases at V and 9 bases at J, with 21 bases between the two ends. This CDR3 has 16 amino acids. The germline V gene encodes CDR1 MNHNS and CDR2 SASEGT. In DNA, the CDR3 is TGTGCCAGCAGACCGGGGGCGGGGGGGCGCCTTTCACCCCTCCACTTT. This gives the protein CASRPGAGGRLSPLHF.